These T cell receptor beta chains were read from a single sample in a study of T cells in Graves' hyperthyroidism and ophthalmopathy. One entry per CDR3 protein results from TCRdb running MiXCR on the multiplex PCR reads. The table records 550,000 to 800,000 distinct CDR3 sequences, 15% to 20% of them present only once. The sequencing input was blood. These receptor sequences come from a man aged 50-60 years with Graves' hyperthyroidism. CDR3s include the opening cysteine and the closing phenylalanine or tryptophan. D genes are given only for firm matches. Clone size is stated in some rows and not others, as once, few, many or a class when expanded.

TRBJ2-5 | many | TRBD2 | TRBV24-1 | TGTGCCACCAGTGACGGGACTAGCGGACAAGAGACCCAGTACTTC | CATSDGTSGQETQYF
TRBJ2-5 | NA | NA | TRBV19 | TGTGCCAGTAGTAGACAGGCGACGACTGAAGAGACCCAGTACTTC | CASSRQATTEETQYF
TRBJ1-1 | many | TRBD1 | TRBV3-1 | TGTGCCAGCAGCCAAGGACAGGGGACGAACACTGAAGCTTTCTTT | CASSQGQGTNTEAFF
TRBJ2-3 | few | TRBD2 | TRBV5-1 | TGCGCCAGCAGTACAGCGGGAGACACAGATACGCAGTATTTT | CASSTAGDTDTQYF
TRBJ2-2 | NA | TRBD1 | TRBV30 | TGTGCCTGGGGCCGGGACAGGGAAAACGGGGAGCTGTTTTTT | CAWGRDRENGELFF
TRBJ2-3 | many | TRBD1 | TRBV28 | TGTGCCAGCAGAATACAGGGGGCAGATACGCAGTATTTT | CASRIQGADTQYF
TRBJ1-5 | few | NA | TRBV28 | TGTGCCAGCAGTTTTAGCGGGCCCCAGTCCCAGCATTTT | CASSFSGPQSQHF
TRBJ2-1 | many | TRBD2 | TRBV20-1 | TGCAGTGCTAGAGGGACTAGCGGGAGGGCAAGGTACAATGAGCAGTTCTTC | CSARGTSGRARYNEQFF
TRBJ1-2 | NA | NA | TRBV7-9 | TGTGCCAGCAGCTTCGCAGGCGACTATGGCTACACCTTC | CASSFAGDYGYTF
TRBJ2-7 | NA | NA | TRBV3-2 | TGTGCCAGCCGCCTACCGGGAGCCCCCTACGAGCAGTACTTC | CASRLPGAPYEQYF
TRBJ2-3 | NA | NA | TRBV18 | TGTGCCAGCTCACCGATAGCGAACACAGATACGCAGTATTTT | CASSPIANTDTQYF
TRBJ1-5 | NA | TRBD1 | TRBV19 | TGTGCCAGTAGTATAGTAACAGGGGATCAGCCCCAGCATTTT | CASSIVTGDQPQHF
TRBJ1-1 | NA | NA | TRBV5-4 | TGTGCCAGCAGCTTAAAAGGCGGGAGGACTGAAGCTTTCTTT | CASSLKGGRTEAFF
TRBJ2-1 | NA | NA | TRBV19 | TGTGCCAGTAATGAGATGGGGAACTCCTACAATGAGCAGTTCTTC | CASNEMGNSYNEQFF
TRBJ2-1 | NA | TRBD2 | TRBV29-1 | TGCAGCGCTCTTGGTAGCGGGCCCCTTTCCTACAATGAGCAGTTCTTC | CSALGSGPLSYNEQFF
TRBJ2-7 | many | NA | TRBV10-3 | TGTGCCATCAGTGAGCTCCCCAGGGGACGTTTCATTGAGCAGTACTTC | CAISELPRGRFIEQYF
TRBJ2-3 | few | NA | TRBV2 | TGTGCCAGCAGCCATACCACGGGTCCGCAGTATTTT | CASSHTTGPQYF
TRBJ2-7 | many | NA | TRBV15 | TGTGCCACCAGCAGAGCCCCGACGGGAGTCCTCTCCTACGAGCAGTACTTC | CATSRAPTGVLSYEQYF
TRBJ1-2 | NA | NA | TRBV6-2/TRBV6-3 | TGTGCCAGCAGTTACGCCCCAGGAAATAACTATGGCTACACCTTC | CASSYAPGNNYGYTF
TRBJ2-4 | few | NA | TRBV2 | TGTGCCAGCAGTTTTAGAAGAAACATTCAGTACTTC | CASSFRRNIQYF
TRBJ1-5 | many | NA | TRBV28 | TGTGCCAGCAGTTTTCAAAGCCCGCGCGGGGGTTGGAACAATCAGCCCCAGCATTTT | CASSFQSPRGGWNNQPQHF
TRBJ2-1 | NA | TRBD2 | TRBV28 | TGTGCCAGCCGCGGGAGTTGGGGAACCTACAATGAGCAGTTCTTC | CASRGSWGTYNEQFF
TRBJ2-5 | many | TRBD1 | TRBV7-9 | TGTGCCAGCAGCGCCAGGGGGCGCGGAGAGACCCAGTACTTC | CASSARGRGETQYF
TRBJ1-5 | many | TRBD1 | TRBV2 | TGTGCCAGCAGTCGGGACAGCAGCCAGCCCCAGCATTTT | CASSRDSSQPQHF
TRBJ1-1 | few | TRBD1 | TRBV20-1 | TGCAGTGCCATTGAGGGACAGATGAACACTGAAGCTTTCTTT | CSAIEGQMNTEAFF
TRBJ2-5 | NA | TRBD1 | TRBV28 | TGTGCCAGCAGCTATTACGACAGGGGGGTCGGGGGGTACTTC | CASSYYDRGVGGYF
TRBJ2-3 | many | TRBD2 | TRBV7-3 | TGTGCCAGCAGCTTACGCGGGAGGTCCGGAGGCGATACGCAGTATTTT | CASSLRGRSGGDTQYF
TRBJ1-3 | once | NA | TRBV3-2 | TGTGCCAGCACGCACAGGGGATCCTCTGGAAACACCATATATTTT | CASTHRGSSGNTIYF
TRBJ2-1 | few | NA | TRBV5-1 | TGCGCCAGCAGCTTGGAAAGAGGGACACCGAACAATGAGCAGTTCTTC | CASSLERGTPNNEQFF
TRBJ2-5 | NA | NA | TRBV10-2 | TGCGCCAGCAGGGGATCGGGAGAGACCCAGTACTTC | CASRGSGETQYF
TRBJ2-3 | many | NA | TRBV11-2 | TGTGCCAGCAGCCGTAGCGAGAGCACAGATACGCAGTATTTT | CASSRSESTDTQYF
TRBJ1-1 | many | NA | TRBV6-6 | TGTGCCAGCAGTTACTCCTCCGGGTATGAAGCTTTCTTT | CASSYSSGYEAFF
TRBJ2-2 | NA | TRBD1 | TRBV19 | TGTGCCAGTCGACAGGGGCCCGGGGAGCTGTTTTTT | CASRQGPGELFF
TRBJ2-7 | many | NA | TRBV27 | TGTGCCAGCAGTGCGCGACTAACAGAGGAGCAGTACTTC | CASSARLTEEQYF
TRBJ2-6 | many | NA | TRBV28 | TGTGCCAGCAGCAGAGACAGATGGAATTCTGGGGCCAACGTCCTGACTTTC | CASSRDRWNSGANVLTF
TRBJ1-1 | NA | NA | TRBV5-1 | TGCGCCAGCAGGGAACAGACTAACACTGAAGCTTTCTTT | CASREQTNTEAFF
TRBJ2-1 | many | NA | TRBV7-8 | TGTGCCAGCAGCCGCCTAGCGTTAACCTACAATGAGCAGTTCTTC | CASSRLALTYNEQFF
TRBJ2-7 | NA | NA | TRBV6-1 | TGTGCCAGCAGACCATACGACCCATGGCGGTTCTCCTACGAGCAGTACTTC | CASRPYDPWRFSYEQYF
TRBJ2-1 | NA | NA | TRBV19 | TGTGCCAGTAGTATCCAGGGTCTGAATGAGCAGTTCTTC | CASSIQGLNEQFF